A selection of T cell receptor beta chains follows, all from one sample in a study of blood T cell repertoires in COVID-19. Here immunoSEQ multiplex PCR was the method, and the copy in TCRdb shows in-frame clones only, minus some. The sample holds about 50,000 clones; 86% are singletons and the top ten take roughly 2.1%. Sample: peripheral blood. These receptors originate from a woman aged 55-69 years with acute or convalescent COVID-19. Each CDR3 is given with its conserved first and last residue. D genes are given only for firm matches. Size is stated for part of the rows, as once, few or many counts, or as a class when the clone is expanded.

size	D	length	J	V	DNA	CDR3
NA	TRBD1	20	TRBJ2-6	TRBV6-1	TGTGCCAGCAGTGATGTCATGACGGGACAGCTACCCTCTGGGGCCAACGTCCTGACTTTC	CASSDVMTGQLPSGANVLTF
NA	NA	14	TRBJ1-4	TRBV6-6	TGTGCCAGCAGTTACTTCGGTGGGGCCGAAAAACTGTTTTTT	CASSYFGGAEKLFF
NA	NA	14	TRBJ1-3	TRBV30	TGTGCCTGGAGTGTTGGGGACACTGGAAACACCATATATTTT	CAWSVGDTGNTIYF
NA	NA	14	TRBJ1-1	TRBV3-1/TRBV3-2	TGTGCCAGCAGCCAAGGCGGGGTGGGGGCTGAAGCTTTCTTT	CASSQGGVGAEAFF
NA	NA	14	TRBJ1-4	TRBV29-1	TGCAGCGTTGAACTACTAACGACCGATGAAAAACTGTTTTTT	CSVELLTTDEKLFF
NA	TRBD1	16	TRBJ2-7	TRBV3-1/TRBV3-2	TGTGCCAGCAGCCTACGAACCGGGACAGGCTCCTACGAGCAGTACTTC	CASSLRTGTGSYEQYF
once	TRBD1	16	TRBJ1-1	TRBV6-6	TGTGCCAGCAGCTTGATTTCCGGGACAGGGGGCACTGAAGCTTTCTTT	CASSLISGTGGTEAFF
once	TRBD2	16	TRBJ2-3	TRBV18	TGTGCCAGCTCACCACGGACTAGCGGGGGTACAGATACGCAGTATTTT	CASSPRTSGGTDTQYF
NA	TRBD1	15	TRBJ1-5	TRBV6-1	TGTGCCAGCAGTGAAAGCGGACAGGGTCGTCAGCCCCAGCATTTT	CASSESGQGRQPQHF
few	TRBD1	14	TRBJ1-2	TRBV5-5	TGTGCCAGCAGCACCGGACAGGGGGGCTATGGCTACACCTTC	CASSTGQGGYGYTF
NA	NA	13	TRBJ2-1	TRBV4-2	TGTGCCAGCAGCCAAGATCTCTCTGTTGAGCAGTTCTTC	CASSQDLSVEQFF
NA	NA	13	TRBJ1-1	TRBV9	TGTGCCAGCAGCGTGGACAGGAACACTGAAGCTTTCTTT	CASSVDRNTEAFF
once	NA	15	TRBJ2-2	TRBV30	TGTGCCTGGAGCCCACAGGTTATCAGCACCGGGGAGCTGTTTTTT	CAWSPQVISTGELFF
once	NA	14	TRBJ1-1	TRBV5-1	TGCGCCAGCAGCTTGGATCCCGGGTTCACTGAAGCTTTCTTT	CASSLDPGFTEAFF
few	NA	14	TRBJ1-2	TRBV5-5	TGTGCCAGCAGCCTAGACAGGTCCAACTATGGCTACACCTTC	CASSLDRSNYGYTF
NA	TRBD1	17	TRBJ1-5	TRBV27	TGTGCCAGCAGGACTGACAGGGGGCCTAATAGCAATCAGCCCCAGCATTTT	CASRTDRGPNSNQPQHF
few	NA	12	TRBJ1-1	TRBV19	TGTGCCAGTAGTGAATGGAACAGTGAAGCTTTCTTT	CASSEWNSEAFF
NA	TRBD2	16	TRBJ2-1	TRBV7-6	TGTGCCAGCAGCTTACGCACGCGGGGGGCCTACAATGAGCAGTTCTTC	CASSLRTRGAYNEQFF
once	NA	13	TRBJ1-1	TRBV24-1	TGTGCCACCAGCCAAACAGGGTTAACTGAAGCTTTCTTT	CATSQTGLTEAFF
NA	NA	14	TRBJ1-2	TRBV6-1	TGTGCCAGCAGTGAACGTCGGCTTAGCAATGGCTACACCTTC	CASSERRLSNGYTF
NA	NA	15	TRBJ1-6	TRBV3-1/TRBV3-2	TGTGCCAGCAGCCATTCAGGGGCACGTAATTCACCCCTCCACTTT	CASSHSGARNSPLHF
NA	NA	13	TRBJ1-2	TRBV24-1	TGTGCCACCTCGGAGGAACCTAACTATGGCTACACCTTC	CATSEEPNYGYTF
NA	TRBD1	15	TRBJ1-1	TRBV5-5	TGTGCCAGCAGCAGAACAGGGGGCGGGAACACTGAAGCTTTCTTT	CASSRTGGGNTEAFF
few	NA	13	TRBJ1-5	TRBV4-1	TGCGCCAGCAGCCCACAACAGGGCCAGCCCCAGCATTTT	CASSPQQGQPQHF
NA	TRBD1	14	TRBJ1-2	TRBV28	TGTGCCAGCAGGGGGACAGGGTCAGCCCCTGGCTACACCTTC	CASRGTGSAPGYTF
NA	TRBD1	13	TRBJ1-4	TRBV29-1	TGCAGCGGTTTAAGGACAGGCAATGAAAAACTGTTTTTT	CSGLRTGNEKLFF
NA	TRBD1	14	TRBJ2-7	TRBV7-2	TGTGCCAGCAGCCTCGGGGGACAGGAGTACGAGCAGTACTTC	CASSLGGQEYEQYF
NA	NA	14	TRBJ1-3	TRBV29-1	TGCAGCGTTGAGGCTCGCCCCTCTGGAAACACCATATATTTT	CSVEARPSGNTIYF
NA	TRBD1	14	TRBJ1-3	TRBV29-1	TGCAGCGTTGGTAACAGGGGAAGTGGAAACACCATATATTTT	CSVGNRGSGNTIYF
NA	TRBD1	14	TRBJ1-6	TRBV18	TGTGCCAGCGCGGGACAGGGGAATAATTCACCCCTCCACTTT	CASAGQGNNSPLHF
NA	NA	14	TRBJ2-7	TRBV28	TGTGCCAGCACCCTTAGCGGGGGCCAGGGGGCGCAGTACTTC	CASTLSGGQGAQYF
NA	NA	13	TRBJ1-1	TRBV30	TGTGCCTGGAGTTCACAGGGAAACACTGAAGCTTTCTTT	CAWSSQGNTEAFF
NA	NA	16	TRBJ1-1	TRBV7-2	TGTGCCAGCAGCTTCAGGCCACGACAGGCAAAGACTGAAGCTTTCTTT	CASSFRPRQAKTEAFF
NA	TRBD1	14	TRBJ1-4	TRBV6-6	TGTGCCAGCAGACGCGACAGGGCGGGGGAAAAACTGTTTTTT	CASRRDRAGEKLFF
NA	NA	15	TRBJ2-1	TRBV2	TGTGCCAGCACCCAGGGGAGCTCCTCCTACAATGAGCAGTTCTTC	CASTQGSSSYNEQFF
NA	TRBD1	15	TRBJ1-6	TRBV5-4	TGTGCCAGCAGCATTCAAGACAGGGAGAATTCACCCCTCCACTTT	CASSIQDRENSPLHF
NA	NA	15	TRBJ1-5	TRBV2	TGTGCCAGCAGTCAGACAGGAGTGGGCAATCAGCCCCAGCATTTT	CASSQTGVGNQPQHF
NA	NA	14	TRBJ1-2	TRBV18	TGTGCCAGCTCAAGCAACGACGGGAACTATGGCTACACCTTC	CASSSNDGNYGYTF
NA	NA	17	TRBJ1-1	TRBV19	TGTGCCAGTAGTGTTTGGCGGAAAATCGATGGGAACACTGAAGCTTTCTTT	CASSVWRKIDGNTEAFF
NA	TRBD2	15	TRBJ2-7	TRBV4-1	TGCGCCAGCAGCCCCGGACTAGCGGGAGGGAGGGAGCAGTACTTC	CASSPGLAGGREQYF
NA	TRBD2	16	TRBJ2-3	TRBV5-4	TGTGCCAGCAGCCGACTAGCTATAGCGGAAACAGATACGCAGTATTTT	CASSRLAIAETDTQYF
NA	NA	17	TRBJ2-1	TRBV9	TGTGCCAGCAGCCAGATTCCTGGAGGGGGGGCCTACAATGAGCAGTTCTTC	CASSQIPGGGAYNEQFF
NA	NA	14	TRBJ1-1	TRBV10-3	TGTGCCATCCGTGGGGAGGGGAGGAACACTGAAGCTTTCTTT	CAIRGEGRNTEAFF
NA	NA	14	TRBJ2-7	TRBV9	TGTGCCAGCAGCGCCCGACTATCGTCCTACGAGCAGTACTTC	CASSARLSSYEQYF
NA	NA	13	TRBJ1-3	TRBV2	TGTGCCAGCAGTGCCCAGGGGCAGAGGACCATATATTTT	CASSAQGQRTIYF
NA	NA	13	TRBJ2-2	TRBV27	TGTGCCAGCAGTTGGGGGCCGACCGGGGAGCTGTTTTTT	CASSWGPTGELFF
NA	NA	14	TRBJ1-2	TRBV19	TGTGCCAGTAGTCCCCGGTCCACCGCTTATGGCTACACCTTC	CASSPRSTAYGYTF
NA	NA	13	TRBJ1-2	TRBV2	TGTGCCAGCAGAACCACAGGAAACTATGGCTACACCTTC	CASRTTGNYGYTF
NA	NA	13	TRBJ1-5	TRBV30	TGTGCCTGGAGTGGACAGTCGGATCAGCCCCAGCATTTT	CAWSGQSDQPQHF
NA	TRBD1	16	TRBJ2-7	TRBV6-6	TGTGCCAGCAGTTACTCGCCAGGGGGCGTTTCTGACGAGCAGTACTTC	CASSYSPGGVSDEQYF
NA	TRBD1	16	TRBJ1-5	TRBV4-2	TGTGCCAGCAGCCAAGTTCTTGGGACAGGCGATCAGCCCCAGCATTTT	CASSQVLGTGDQPQHF
NA	TRBD2	17	TRBJ2-1	TRBV7-2	TGTGCCAGCAGCTTAGGTTCGCTAGCGGGCTCCTACAATGAGCAGTTCTTC	CASSLGSLAGSYNEQFF
once	TRBD1	12	TRBJ1-4	TRBV9	TGTGCCAGCAGCGTGAGACAGGGGGGACTGTTTTTT	CASSVRQGGLFF